This T cell receptor (beta chain) was obtained from a study of blood T cell repertoires in COVID-19. Across the study: Nucleic acid was either cDNA or gDNA, and it came from T cells, B-cell-depleted T cells, or PBMCs.

Clones were read by immunoSEQ multiplex PCR, and TCRdb kept only the in-frame ones, dropping some. The repertoire holds 97,000 or so clones, 90% seen once, with roughly 5% in the top ten. The TCR originated in a man between 45 and 60 years old with acute or convalescent COVID-19. Sequenced material: peripheral blood.

This CDR3 is CAWRRRGSGGSYGYTF. CDR3 bases: TGTGCCTGGAGGCGGAGGGGGTCCGGGGGGAGCTATGGCTACACCTTC. V gene TRBV30 combines with J gene TRBJ1-2, with a possible D match to TRBD1 (6 bases). V gave up 3 bases and J gave up 4 bases, with 21 bases separating them. CDR1 and CDR2 (germline): GTSNPN, SVGIG (reference sequence). The CDR3 consists of 16 residues.